One and the same sample provided the 18 T cell receptor beta chains below, sequenced in a study of blood T cell repertoires in COVID-19. Sequenced by immunoSEQ multiplex PCR; TCRdb stores in-frame clones only, minus some. This sample has around 180,000 clones, with roughly nine tenths found just once. The sample was peripheral blood. The receptors originated from a man aged 55 to 69 with acute or convalescent COVID-19.

V and J are TRBV5-6 and TRBJ1-1, with D hard to call. The CDR3 is 14 amino acids. V was pared by 0 bases and J by 0 bases, with 6 bases between. Germline V gives CDR1 SGHDT, CDR2 YYEEEE. CDR3 sequence: CASSLGHLNTEAFF. Here the CDR3 DNA reads TGTGCCAGCAGCTTGGGACATCTGAACACTGAAGCTTTCTTT. The full variable domain, rest sourced from reference TRBV5-6 and TRBJ1-1, is DAGVTQSPTHLIKTRGQQVTLRCSPKSGHDTVSWYQQALGQGPQFIFQYYEEEERQRGNFPDRFSGHQFPNYSSELNVNALLLGDSALYLCASSLGHLNTEAFFGQGTRLTVV.

The genes are TRBV21-1 and TRBJ1-6; the listed D gene, TRBD1, was not tested against the DNA. TRBV21-1 is a listed pseudogene. There are 13 residues in the CDR3. CDR3 sequence: CASRAGDNSPLHF. Here the CDR3 DNA reads TGTGCCAGCAGGGCAGGTGATAATTCACCCCTCCACTTT.

The chain couples TRBV5-1 to TRBJ1-4; possible D gene TRBD1, 5 bases. The CDR3 contains 13 residues. V was shortened by 2 bases and J by 12 bases, with 14 bases between the two germline ends. CDR1 and CDR2 (germline): SGHRS, YFSETQ. As DNA, the CDR3 is TGCGCCAGCAGCTTCCCCCCGGACAAGCAACTGTTTTTT. Translated, it gives CASSFPPDKQLFF.

The gene calls are TRBV30 and TRBJ1-6; 7 positions agree with TRBD1. The CDR3 has 15 amino acids. The V gene end was trimmed by 2 bases and the J gene end by 7 bases; junction bases not matched to a gene: 8. The germline gives CDR1 GTSNPN, CDR2 SVGIG (reference sequence). This CDR3 reads CAWSTSQGRNSPLHF. CDR3 DNA sequence: TGTGCCTGGAGTACCTCACAGGGGAGGAATTCACCCCTCCACTTT.

The chain recombines TRBV7-8 with TRBJ1-2; a possible D gene is TRBD1 (6 bases). V dropped 5 bases and J dropped 7 bases, with 11 bases sitting between them. The germline gives CDR1 SGHVS, CDR2 FQNEAQ. CDR3 length: 12 residues. The CDR3 here is CASSLLTGGYTF. CDR3 DNA sequence: TGTGCCAGCAGCCTTCTGACAGGTGGCTACACCTTC.

The V call is TRBV11-3, the J call TRBJ1-2; weak D call: TRBD1 (6 bases). Deletions cut 5 bases from V and 3 bases from J, with 16 bases between. Germline assignment: CDR1 SGHNT and CDR2 YENEEA. The CDR3 has 15 amino acids. CDR3 in amino acids: CASSRDRDTYYGYTF. Here the CDR3 DNA reads TGTGCCAGCAGCCGGGACCGGGACACCTACTATGGCTACACCTTC.

The CDR3 spells CSASLNTEAFF. CDR3 coding DNA: TGCAGTGCGTCCTTGAACACTGAAGCTTTCTTT. The V call is TRBV20-1, the J call TRBJ1-1, with unresolved D. CDR3 length equals 11 residues. Between the trimmed V and J ends, which lost 6 bases and 0 bases, there was a span of 5 bases. Germline V lookup: CDR1 DFQATT, CDR2 SNEGSKA (reference sequence).

V and J are TRBV4-1 and TRBJ2-2; 9 nucleotides match TRBD2. The CDR3 is 16 amino acids. V trimming: 4 bases; J trimming: 6 bases; junction bases outside the gene matches: 9. Germline V gene sequence: CDR1 MGHRA, CDR2 YSYEKL. The CDR3: CASSPTPGLAPGELFF. For the CDR3, the DNA is TGCGCCAGCAGCCCCACCCCGGGACTAGCCCCCGGGGAGCTGTTTTTT.

CDR3 DNA: TGTGCCATCAGAGAAGCCACAGGGTTGGAGACCCAGTACTTC. Protein: CAIREATGLETQYF. The chain carries TRBV10-3 and TRBJ2-5, with D possibly being TRBD1 (6 bases). The CDR3 is 14 amino acids. Germline CDR1 ENHRY, CDR2 SYGVKD. Trimming left V 6 bases short and J 5 bases short, with 16 bases between.

Turning to this clone: Other nucleotide sequences from this sample produce the same CDR3. The V gene is TRBV11-2, the J gene TRBJ1-4; D is undetermined. Germline values: CDR1 SGHAT, CDR2 FQNNGV. The V end lost 1 base, the J end lost 5 bases, and 8 bases lay between the germline ends. CDR3 length: 14 residues. CDR3 loop: CASSLGTGNEKLFF. The CDR3 nucleotides read TGTGCCAGCAGCTTAGGGACGGGGAATGAAAAACTGTTTTTT.

This chain uses TRBV5-4 with TRBJ2-5; 10 nucleotides match TRBD2. The CDR3 totals 15 residues. Germline V gene lookup returns CDR1 SGHNT and CDR2 YYREEE (reference sequence). Trimming at V came to 4 bases and at J to 5 bases, leaving 8 bases not matched to a gene. CDR3 coding DNA: TGTGCCAGCAGCGGAATAGCGGGAGGAGAGGAGACCCAGTACTTC. Translating gives CASSGIAGGEETQYF. The whole variable domain, filled in from reference TRBV5-4 and TRBJ2-5, reads ETGVTQSPTHLIKTRGQQVTLRCSSQSGHNTVSWYQQALGQGPQFIFQYYREEENGRGNFPPRFSGLQFPNYSSELNVNALELDDSALYLCASSGIAGGEETQYFGPGTRLLVL.

The chain links TRBV30 to TRBJ1-3; maybe TRBD1 (5 bases). Trimming took 8 bases from V and 12 from J, leaving 20 bases between them. The CDR3 totals 12 residues. Germline V gene lookup returns CDR1 GTSNPN and CDR2 SVGIG (reference sequence). The CDR3 region has the DNA TGTGCCCAGGGACGGGACTTAAGTCACATATATTTT. This translates into CAQGRDLSHIYF.

The chain employs TRBV27 and TRBJ2-6, with D tentatively TRBD1 (5 bases). Deletions cut 6 bases from V and 3 bases from J, with 18 bases between. In germline, CDR1 is MNHEY, CDR2 SMNVEV (reference sequence). The CDR3 runs 17 residues. CDR3 residues: CASRPPGLLGGANVLTF. The CDR3 DNA reads as TGTGCCAGCAGGCCTCCAGGGTTGCTTGGTGGGGCCAACGTCCTGACTTTC. The full variable domain, in which reference TRBV27 and TRBJ2-6 provide the parts outside the CDR3, is EAQVTQNPRYLITVTGKKLTVTCSQNMNHEYMSWYRQDPGLGLRQIYYSMNVEVTDKGDVPEGYKVSRKEKRNFPLILESPSPNQTSLYFCASRPPGLLGGANVLTFGAGSRLTVL.

The gene calls are TRBV2 and TRBJ2-3; TRBD1 aligns across 8 bases. The CDR3 is 15 residues long. V gave up 5 bases and J gave up 1 base; unmatched junction bases: 5. CDR1 and CDR2 from the germline V gene are SNHLY and FYNNEI. CDR3: CASSPGQGGTDTQYF. CDR3 coding DNA: TGTGCCAGCAGTCCCGGACAGGGAGGCACAGATACGCAGTATTTT.

In regard to this clone: Other DNA sequences in this sample translate to the same CDR3. CDR3 coding DNA: TGTGCCAGCAGTCTCACAGGGGTCGGCACAGATACGCAGTATTTT. It is translated as CASSLTGVGTDTQYF. The V and J genes are TRBV6-5 and TRBJ2-3; 7 bases align to TRBD1. CDR3 length equals 15 residues. V dropped 5 bases and J dropped 1; count of bases not matched to a gene: 6. The germline V gene encodes CDR1 MNHEY and CDR2 SVGAGI.

This clone has just a few counts. The chain couples TRBV6-4 to TRBJ2-3; 9 nucleotides line up with TRBD2. The CDR3 covers 16 residues. Germline V CDR1 and CDR2: MRHNA, SNTAGT. With V trimmed by 4 bases and J by 6 bases, 11 bases remained unmatched. CDR3 bases: TGTGCCAGCAGTGCCCTGGCTAGCGGGACCGACGATACGCAGTATTTT. Its protein is CASSALASGTDDTQYF.

A note on this clone: Sequence at one end of the junction differs from germline and may be a read error. J is TRBJ2-1 and V is TRBV5-1, with TRBD2 matching over 9 bases. The CDR3 contains 15 residues. Looked up from germline, CDR1 is SGHRS and CDR2 is YFSETQ. The CDR3 reads CASRLGLAHSNEQFF. Written as DNA, the CDR3 is TGCGCCAGCAGGTTGGGACTAGCACATAGCAATGAGCAGTTCTTC.

This chain links TRBV3-1 (or the pseudogene TRBV3-2) with TRBJ2-2; no clear D gene. The germline V gene has CDR1 LGHDT and CDR2 YNNKEL (reference sequence). CDR3 size: 10 residues. Trimming took off 8 bases at V and 13 bases at J, with 11 bases between the two ends. CDR3 coding DNA: TGTGCCAGCGGCTCGCAATGGCTGTTTTTT. Translating gives CASGSQWLFF.